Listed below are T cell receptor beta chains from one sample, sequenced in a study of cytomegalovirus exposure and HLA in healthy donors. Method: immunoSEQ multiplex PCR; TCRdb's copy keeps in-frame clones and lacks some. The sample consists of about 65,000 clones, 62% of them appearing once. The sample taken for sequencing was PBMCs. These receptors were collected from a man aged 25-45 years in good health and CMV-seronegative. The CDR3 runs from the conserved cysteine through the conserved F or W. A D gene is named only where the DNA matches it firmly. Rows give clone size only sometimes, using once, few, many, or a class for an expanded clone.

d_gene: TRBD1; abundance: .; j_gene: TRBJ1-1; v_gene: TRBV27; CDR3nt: TGTGCCAGCAGACGGATGACAGGGGACACTGAAGCTTTCTTT; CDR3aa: CASRRMTGDTEAFF
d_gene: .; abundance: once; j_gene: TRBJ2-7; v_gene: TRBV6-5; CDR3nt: TGTGCCAGCAGTTACCACAGGGCCCACGAGCAGTACTTC; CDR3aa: CASSYHRAHEQYF
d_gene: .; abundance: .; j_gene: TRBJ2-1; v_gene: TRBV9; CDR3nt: TGTGCCAGCAGCGTAGTAGGCCAGGGTGAGCAGTTCTTC; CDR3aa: CASSVVGQGEQFF
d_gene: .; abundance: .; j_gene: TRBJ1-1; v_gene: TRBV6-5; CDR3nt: TGTGCCAGCAGTTACCAGGAGAACACTGAAGCTTTCTTT; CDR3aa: CASSYQENTEAFF
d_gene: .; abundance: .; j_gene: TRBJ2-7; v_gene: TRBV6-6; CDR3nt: TGTGCCAGCAGTCCGGGTAGCGGAGCCTACGAGCAGTACTTC; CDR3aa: CASSPGSGAYEQYF
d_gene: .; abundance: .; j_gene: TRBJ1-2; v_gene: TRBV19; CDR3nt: TGTGCCAGTAGTTACAGAAACTATGGCTACACCTTC; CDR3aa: CASSYRNYGYTF
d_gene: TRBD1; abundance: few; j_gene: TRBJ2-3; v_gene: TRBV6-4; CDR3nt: TGTGCCAGCAGCCCCGGGACAGGGAGCACAGATACGCAGTATTTT; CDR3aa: CASSPGTGSTDTQYF
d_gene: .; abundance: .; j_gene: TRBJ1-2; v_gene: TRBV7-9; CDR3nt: TGTGCCAGCAGCCCAACAGGGCCATATGGCTACACCTTC; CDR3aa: CASSPTGPYGYTF
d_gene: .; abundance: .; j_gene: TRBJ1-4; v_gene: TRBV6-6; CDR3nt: TGTGCCAGCAGCCCCACGAACCAGGGTAGTGAAAAACTGTTTTTT; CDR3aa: CASSPTNQGSEKLFF
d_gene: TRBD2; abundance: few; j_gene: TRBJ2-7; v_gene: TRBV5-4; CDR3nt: TGTGCCAGCAGCTTGGAGACTAGCGGGGGGGCCGTTTTATCCCCCTACGAGCAGTACTTC; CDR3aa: CASSLETSGGAVLSPYEQYF
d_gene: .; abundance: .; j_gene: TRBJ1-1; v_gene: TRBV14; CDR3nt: TGTGCCAGCAGCCAAGCCCGCTGGGGAGGGGCGTTTGAAGCTTTCTTT; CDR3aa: CASSQARWGGAFEAFF
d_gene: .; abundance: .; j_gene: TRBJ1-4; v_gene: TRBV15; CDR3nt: TGTGCCACCAGCAGAGATCTCACTAATGAAAAACTGTTTTTT; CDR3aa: CATSRDLTNEKLFF
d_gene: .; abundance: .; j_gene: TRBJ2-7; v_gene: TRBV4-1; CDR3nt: TGCGCCAGCAGCCAGACGGACACGGGCGACTACGAGCAGTACTTC; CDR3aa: CASSQTDTGDYEQYF
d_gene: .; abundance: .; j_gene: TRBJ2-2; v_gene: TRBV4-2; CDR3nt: TGTGCCAGCAGCCAAGATTTCGGCAGCGGGTGGACCGGGGAGCTGTTTTTT; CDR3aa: CASSQDFGSGWTGELFF
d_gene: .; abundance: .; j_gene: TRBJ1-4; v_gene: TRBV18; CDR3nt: TGTGCCAGCTCACCACAGAGGGCAACTAATGAAAAACTGTTTTTT; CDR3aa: CASSPQRATNEKLFF
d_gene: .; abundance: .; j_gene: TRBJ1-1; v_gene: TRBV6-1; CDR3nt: TGTGCCAGTACGAGAGAAGCTTTCTTT; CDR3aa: CASTREAFF
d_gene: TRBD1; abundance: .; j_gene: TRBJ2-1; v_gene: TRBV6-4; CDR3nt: TGTGCCAGCACCCCGGGCGTCCCCGGGACAGGATCTAATGAGCAGTTCTTC; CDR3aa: CASTPGVPGTGSNEQFF
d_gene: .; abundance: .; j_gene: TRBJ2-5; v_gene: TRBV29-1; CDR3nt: TGCAGCGTTGAAGGGTCCAGGGGCCAAGAGACCCAGTACTTC; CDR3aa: CSVEGSRGQETQYF
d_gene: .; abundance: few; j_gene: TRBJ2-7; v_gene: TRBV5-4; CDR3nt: TGTGCCAGCAGCCCAGGCTCCAGGCTGTACGAGCAGTACTTC; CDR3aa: CASSPGSRLYEQYF
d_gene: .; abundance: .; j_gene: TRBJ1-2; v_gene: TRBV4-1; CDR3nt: TGCGCCAGCAGCCAAGAATACGTGGGGGGTGGCTACACCTTC; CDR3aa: CASSQEYVGGGYTF
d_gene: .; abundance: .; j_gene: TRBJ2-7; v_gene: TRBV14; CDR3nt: TGTGCCAGCAGCCAAGAACTAGTAGGTTCGGAGCAGTACTTC; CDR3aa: CASSQELVGSEQYF
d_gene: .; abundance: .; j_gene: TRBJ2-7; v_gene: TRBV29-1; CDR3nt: TGCAGCGTTGAAGGAGGGGGGGACAGGACCTCTCTCGAGCAGTACTTC; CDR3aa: CSVEGGGDRTSLEQYF
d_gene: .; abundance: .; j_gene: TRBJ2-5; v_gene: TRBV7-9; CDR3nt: TGTGCCAGCAGCGACGACAGCCAAGAGACCCAGTACTTC; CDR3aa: CASSDDSQETQYF
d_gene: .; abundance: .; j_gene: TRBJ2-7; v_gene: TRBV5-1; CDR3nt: TGCGCCAGCAGCTTGGGCGGCTACGAGCAGTACTTC; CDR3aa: CASSLGGYEQYF
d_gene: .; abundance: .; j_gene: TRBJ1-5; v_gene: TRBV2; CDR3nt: TGTGCCAGCAGTGAAAGACAGACCTGGATTCAGCCCCAGCATTTT; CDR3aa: CASSERQTWIQPQHF
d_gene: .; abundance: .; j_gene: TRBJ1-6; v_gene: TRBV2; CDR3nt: TGTGCCAGCAGTGAACAGGGATTCTATAATTCACCCCTCCACTTT; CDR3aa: CASSEQGFYNSPLHF
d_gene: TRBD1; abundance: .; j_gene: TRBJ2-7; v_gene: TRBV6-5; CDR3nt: TGTGCCAGCAGTTCTGGGACAGGTGTATACGAGCAGTACTTC; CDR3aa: CASSSGTGVYEQYF
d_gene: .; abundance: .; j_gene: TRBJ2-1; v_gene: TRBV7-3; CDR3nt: TGTGCCAGCAGCTTCGGGGCAGGGAGGCCGCGTGAGCAGTTCTTC; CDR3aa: CASSFGAGRPREQFF
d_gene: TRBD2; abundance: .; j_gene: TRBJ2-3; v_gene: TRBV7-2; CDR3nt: TGTGCCAGCAGCTTAGTTGGTAGCGGGTCCACAGATACGCAGTATTTT; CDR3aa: CASSLVGSGSTDTQYF
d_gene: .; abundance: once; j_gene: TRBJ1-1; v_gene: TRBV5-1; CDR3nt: TGCGCCAGCAGCTCTTCAGGACGGGGCACTGAAGCTTTCTTT; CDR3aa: CASSSSGRGTEAFF
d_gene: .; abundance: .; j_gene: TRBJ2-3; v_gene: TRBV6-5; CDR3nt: TGTGCCAGCAGTTACTCGGGCACGGTGGGTAAAGATACGCAGTATTTT; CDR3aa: CASSYSGTVGKDTQYF
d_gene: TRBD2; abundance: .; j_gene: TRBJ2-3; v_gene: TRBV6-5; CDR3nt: TGTGCCAGCAGAACCGGGACTAACAAAGATACGCAGTATTTT; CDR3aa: CASRTGTNKDTQYF
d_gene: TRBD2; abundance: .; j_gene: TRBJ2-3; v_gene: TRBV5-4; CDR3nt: TGTGCCAGCAGCTTACCCTCTAGCGGGGGAACAGATACGCAGTATTTT; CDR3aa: CASSLPSSGGTDTQYF
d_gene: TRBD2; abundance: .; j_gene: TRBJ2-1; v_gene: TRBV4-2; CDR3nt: TGTGCCAGCAGCCAAGCTAGCGGCAGCTCCTACAATGAGCAGTTCTTC; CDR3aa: CASSQASGSSYNEQFF
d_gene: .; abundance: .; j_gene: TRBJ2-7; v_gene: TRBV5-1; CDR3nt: TGCGCCAGCAGCTTGGCCGAGGTGGCTGGCGAGCAGTACTTC; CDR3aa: CASSLAEVAGEQYF
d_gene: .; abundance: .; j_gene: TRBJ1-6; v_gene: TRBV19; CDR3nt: TGTGCCAGTAGTACAGGACAGAATAATTCACCCCTCCACTTT; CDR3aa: CASSTGQNNSPLHF
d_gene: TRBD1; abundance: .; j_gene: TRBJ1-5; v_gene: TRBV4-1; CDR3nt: TGCGCCAGCAGCCAAGAACCCTCCGGACAGGGGGTTTATCAGCCCCAGCATTTT; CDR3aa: CASSQEPSGQGVYQPQHF
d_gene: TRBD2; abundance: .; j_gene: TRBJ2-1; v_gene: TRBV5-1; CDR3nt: TGCGCCAGCTCATTCCTAGCGGAGGTTAATGAGCAGTTCTTC; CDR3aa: CASSFLAEVNEQFF
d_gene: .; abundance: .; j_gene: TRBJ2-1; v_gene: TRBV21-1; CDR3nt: TGTGCCAACCCTAGGCCCCCGGAGAGCTATGAGCAGTTCTTC; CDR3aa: CANPRPPESYEQFF
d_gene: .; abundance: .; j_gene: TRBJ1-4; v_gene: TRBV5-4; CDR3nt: TGTGCCAGCAGCTTGGAAGGGGGGGGTGAAAAACTGTTTTTT; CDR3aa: CASSLEGGGEKLFF
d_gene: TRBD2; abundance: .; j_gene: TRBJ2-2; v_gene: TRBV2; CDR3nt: TGTGCCAGCAGTGAAGTACTAGCGGGGAACACCGGGGAGCTGTTTTTT; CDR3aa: CASSEVLAGNTGELFF
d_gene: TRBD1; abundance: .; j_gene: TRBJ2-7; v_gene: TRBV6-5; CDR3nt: TGTGCCAGCAGTAGTACAGGGGGCGTATTCTACGAGCAGTACTTC; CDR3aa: CASSSTGGVFYEQYF
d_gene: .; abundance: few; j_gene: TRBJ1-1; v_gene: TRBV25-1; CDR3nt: TGTGCCAGCGCCAGGGGTCTTGAAGCTTTCTTT; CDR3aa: CASARGLEAFF
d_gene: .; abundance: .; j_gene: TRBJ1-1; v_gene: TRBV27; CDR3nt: TGTGCCAGCAGTATAGTTCCAGACATGAACACTGAAGCTTTCTTT; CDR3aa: CASSIVPDMNTEAFF
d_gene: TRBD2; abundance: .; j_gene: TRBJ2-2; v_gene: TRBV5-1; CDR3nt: TGCGCCAGCAGCCCGGGGGGAACCGGGGAGCTGTTTTTT; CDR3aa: CASSPGGTGELFF
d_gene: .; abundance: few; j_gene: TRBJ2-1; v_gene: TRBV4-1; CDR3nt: TGCGCCAGCAGCCAAGAGGTCCGGGGAACCTACAATGAGCAGTTCTTC; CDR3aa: CASSQEVRGTYNEQFF
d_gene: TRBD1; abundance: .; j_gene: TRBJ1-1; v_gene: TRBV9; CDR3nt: TGTGCCAGCAGCACTAGGACAGGGGCGGCTTTCTTT; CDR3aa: CASSTRTGAAFF
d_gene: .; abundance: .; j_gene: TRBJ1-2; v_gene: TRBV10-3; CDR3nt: TGTGCCATCAGTGAGGAACCCCTGGCGGGCTATGGCTACACCTTC; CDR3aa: CAISEEPLAGYGYTF